Listed below are T cell receptor beta chains from one sample, sequenced in a study of OX40 agonist ivuxolimab in advanced cancers. TCRdb's copy holds only in-frame clones and misses some; the assay was immunoSEQ multiplex PCR. The data show approximately 65,000 clones, roughly 85% seen once. The sample was CD4+ or CD8+ T cells sorted from blood, taken in a trial of the OX40 agonist ivuxolimab. Source of these receptors: an adult with an advanced solid tumor such as melanoma, head and neck, liver or kidney cancer. The CDR3 runs from the conserved cysteine through the conserved F or W. A D gene is named only where the DNA matches it firmly. A row's size may be missing; if present it is once, few, many or a size class.

size: few; D: TRBD1; J: TRBJ1-2; V: TRBV2; CDR3: CASRGQALTNYGYTF; DNA: TGTGCCAGCAGGGGACAGGCCCTGACTAACTATGGCTACACCTTC
size: few; D: NA; J: TRBJ2-3; V: TRBV19; CDR3: CASSLSGLNQGTDTQYF; DNA: TGTGCCAGTAGTCTATCAGGTCTGAATCAGGGCACAGATACGCAGTATTTT
size: once; D: NA; J: TRBJ2-7; V: TRBV29-1; CDR3: CSVEWGSYEQYF; DNA: TGCAGCGTTGAGTGGGGTAGCTACGAGCAGTACTTC
size: once; D: NA; J: TRBJ2-3; V: TRBV7-9; CDR3: CASSLGTRDTQYF; DNA: TGTGCCAGCAGCTTAGGGACCAGAGATACGCAGTATTTT
size: once; D: NA; J: TRBJ2-7; V: TRBV7-3; CDR3: CASSLGGYYEQYF; DNA: TGTGCCAGCAGCTTAGGAGGGTACTACGAGCAGTACTTC
size: NA; D: TRBD2; J: TRBJ2-2; V: TRBV5-4; CDR3: CASSKPTSGTGELFF; DNA: TGTGCCAGCAGCAAACCAACTAGCGGCACCGGGGAGCTGTTTTTT
size: NA; D: NA; J: TRBJ2-7; V: TRBV28; CDR3: CASSLAVRTRYEQYF; DNA: TGTGCCAGCAGTTTAGCAGTAAGGACTCGCTACGAGCAGTACTTC
size: once; D: TRBD1; J: TRBJ2-3; V: TRBV6-4; CDR3: CASSESWTGAITDTQYF; DNA: TGTGCCAGCAGTGAATCTTGGACAGGGGCCATCACAGATACGCAGTATTTT
size: once; D: NA; J: TRBJ2-3; V: TRBV9; CDR3: CASSVGGAHNTDTQYF; DNA: TGTGCCAGCAGCGTAGGGGGGGCCCATAACACAGATACGCAGTATTTT
size: NA; D: TRBD1; J: TRBJ2-7; V: TRBV30; CDR3: CAWMGKGAWWEQYF; DNA: TGTGCCTGGATGGGAAAGGGGGCCTGGTGGGAGCAGTACTTC
size: NA; D: TRBD2; J: TRBJ2-2; V: TRBV15; CDR3: CATSKDRVRSGGKRNTGELFF; DNA: TGTGCCACCAGCAAAGATCGGGTTCGTAGCGGGGGGAAGAGGAACACCGGGGAGCTGTTTTTT
size: NA; D: TRBD2; J: TRBJ2-7; V: TRBV4-2; CDR3: CASSQDRGGREQYF; DNA: TGTGCCAGCAGCCAAGATAGGGGAGGGAGGGAGCAGTACTTC
size: NA; D: NA; J: TRBJ1-2; V: TRBV27; CDR3: CASSLGRSLGYTF; DNA: TGTGCCAGCAGTTTGGGACGGTCTTTAGGCTACACCTTC